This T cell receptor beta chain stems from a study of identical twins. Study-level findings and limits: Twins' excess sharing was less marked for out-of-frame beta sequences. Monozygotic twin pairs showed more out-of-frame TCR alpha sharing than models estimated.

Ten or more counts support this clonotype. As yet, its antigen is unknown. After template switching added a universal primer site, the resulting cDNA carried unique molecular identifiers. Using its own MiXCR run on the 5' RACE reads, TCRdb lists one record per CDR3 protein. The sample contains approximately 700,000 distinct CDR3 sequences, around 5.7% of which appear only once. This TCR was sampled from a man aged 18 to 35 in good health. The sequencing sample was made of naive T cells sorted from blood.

The DNA for the CDR3 is TGCAGCGTTACTCAGACTAGCGGGAGGGGAGATACGCAGTATTTT. It is translated as CSVTQTSGRGDTQYF. The rearrangement uses TRBV29-1 and TRBJ2-3, with TRBD2 matching over 14 bases. Germline values: CDR1 SQVTM, CDR2 ANQGSEA. The junction had 6 bases not matched to a gene; V was cut back by 5 bases and J by 5 bases. This CDR3 region has 15 residues.